The 26 T cell receptor beta chains reported below all come from one sample, sequenced in a study of post-analysis software for immune sequencing data. The TCR beta cDNA libraries contained unique molecular identifiers. TCRdb recomputed calls from the PCR reads with MiXCR, one row per CDR3 protein. Of approximately 460,000 distinct CDR3 sequences in the sample, roughly 45% were seen once. Study results and limitations: TRBV segments more frequent in patients than in controls numbered several and included TRBV5-6, TRBV5-1 and TRBV20-1.

Antigens of these TCRs are unknown. Material for sequencing was blood. The receptors stem from a girl aged 5-17 years with multiple sclerosis.

Only a few counts were recorded for this clonotype. V gene TRBV2 combines with J gene TRBJ2-7, with TRBD2 as a possible D gene (5 bases). The CDR3 runs 12 residues. V lost 3 bases, J lost 7 bases, and 10 bases lay in between. Germline V gene sequence: CDR1 SNHLY, CDR2 FYNNEI. The CDR3 sequence is CASSDRGWEQYF. The CDR3 region has the DNA TGTGCCAGCAGTGACCGGGGATGGGAGCAGTACTTC.

CDR3 in DNA: TGTGCCAGCAGGAAAGGCGGGACAGGGGCATTCGAGCAGTACTTC. Protein sequence: CASRKGGTGAFEQYF. The chain recombines TRBV12-3 or TRBV12-4 with TRBJ2-7; 10 bases agree with TRBD1. This CDR3 spans 15 amino acids. V shed 6 bases, J shed 6 bases, and the junction held 11 bases outside the gene matches.

In its sample, this clonotype was seen a few times. J is TRBJ2-1 and V is TRBV6-2 or TRBV6-3, with TRBD1 as a possible D gene (5 bases). CDR1 is MNHEY, CDR2 SVGEGT, per germline. There are 12 residues in the CDR3. Between the trimmed V and J ends, which lost 5 bases and 10 bases, there was a span of 12 bases. The CDR3 nucleotides are TGTGCCAGCAGTCGCACAGGTCTCGAGCAGTTCTTC. The encoded protein is CASSRTGLEQFF.

This clonotype has just a few counts. CDR3 sequence reads: CASSSAPTTSTDTQYF. CDR3 sequence (DNA): TGTGCCAGCAGCTCAGCCCCAACCACTAGCACAGATACGCAGTATTTT. The rearrangement links TRBV7-8 to TRBJ2-3; unclear D gene. There are 16 residues in the CDR3. CDR1 SGHVS and CDR2 FQNEAQ come from the germline V gene. Trimming shortened V by 4 bases and J by 0 bases, and 14 bases separated the two germline ends. Based on the CDR3 plus reference TRBV7-8 and TRBJ2-3, the full variable domain is GAGVSQSPRYKVAKRGQDVALRCDPISGHVSLFWYQQALGQGPEFLTYFQNEAQLDKSGLPSDRFFAERPEGSVSTLKIQRTQQEDSAVYLCASSSAPTTSTDTQYFGPGTRLTVL.

CDR3 sequence: CASSFLGGRAYEQYF. In DNA, the CDR3 is TGCGCCAGCAGCTTCCTGGGCGGGAGAGCATACGAGCAGTACTTC. The chain recombines TRBV5-1 with TRBJ2-1, with 7 bases fitting TRBD2. The assigned J gene may be wrong: the sequence end matches TRBJ2-7 better. The V gene's germline CDR1 is SGHRS and CDR2 YFSETQ. CDR3 length: 15 residues.

The chain employs TRBV7-9 and TRBJ1-1; 9 bases line up with TRBD1. Trimming cost V 6 bases and J 1 base; bases outside gene matches: 9. This CDR3 is 16 amino acids long. CDR1 SEHNR and CDR2 FQNEAQ come from the germline V gene (reference sequence). The CDR3 protein is CASSPREGQGNTEAFF. The CDR3 coding sequence is TGTGCCAGCAGTCCACGGGAGGGACAGGGGAACACTGAAGCTTTCTTT.

The chain links TRBV20-1 to TRBJ2-7; tentative D call: TRBD2 (5 bases). The CDR3 consists of 14 residues. Trimming left V 6 bases short and J 0 bases short, with 15 bases between. Germline V gene lookup returns CDR1 DFQATT and CDR2 SNEGSKA (reference sequence). The CDR3 sequence is CSAPRTVGSYEQYF. In DNA form, the CDR3 reads TGCAGTGCACCCAGGACTGTGGGCTCCTACGAGCAGTACTTC.

The J gene is TRBJ2-7, the V gene TRBV6-6; 8 nucleotides line up with TRBD2. The CDR3 extends over 17 amino acids. Looked up from germline, CDR1 is MNHNY and CDR2 is SVGAGI (reference sequence). The V and J ends lost 6 bases and 2 bases, in that order; junction bases with no gene match: 15. The CDR3 here is CASSPTGELAAAYEQYF. The CDR3 DNA is TGTGCCAGCAGCCCGACCGGAGAACTAGCGGCTGCCTACGAGCAGTACTTC.

A few counts support this clonotype. This chain uses TRBV30 with TRBJ2-5; D remains ambiguous. V gave up 2 bases and J gave up 2 bases, with 9 bases separating them. Germline CDR1 is GTSNPN and CDR2 is SVGIG (reference sequence). CDR3 length equals 13 residues. The CDR3 DNA follows: TGTGCCTGGAGTTGGGCAGATCAAGAGACCCAGTACTTC. This sequence encodes CAWSWADQETQYF.

This clonotype was picked up a small number of times. This chain connects TRBV9 to TRBJ1-1; 8 nucleotides line up with TRBD1. The CDR3 runs 15 residues. Germline CDR1 reads SGDLS; CDR2 reads YYNGEE. The ends lost 4 bases at V and 5 bases at J; junction bases unmatched: 10. CDR3 coding DNA: TGTGCCAGCAGCCCAGCGCAGGGGGCGGTAACTGAAGCTTTCTTT. Translated, it gives CASSPAQGAVTEAFF.

The chain carries TRBV20-1 and TRBJ2-7, with TRBD1 matching over 7 bases. In germline, CDR1 is DFQATT, CDR2 SNEGSKA (reference sequence). With 8 bases clipped from V and 3 bases from J, the junction kept 7 bases outside the gene matches. The CDR3 extends over 12 amino acids. DNA of the CDR3: TGCAGTTCTACAGGGGCCGACTACGAGCAGTACTTC. It codes for CSSTGADYEQYF.

This clonotype was found a few times. The rearrangement links TRBV5-1 to TRBJ2-7; 7 bases are shared with TRBD1. This CDR3 contains 15 residues. CDR1 and CDR2 (germline): SGHRS, YFSETQ. The junction had 7 bases not matched to a gene; V was cut back by 3 bases and J by 1 base. CDR3 in DNA: TGCGCCAGCAGCTATCAGGGGGTGAGTTCCTACGAGCAGTACTTC. Translated: CASSYQGVSSYEQYF.

This chain connects TRBV7-9 to TRBJ2-6, with 8 bases fitting TRBD1. The V segment lost 8 bases and the J segment 0 bases; nucleotides outside the gene matches: 12. Germline V gives CDR1 SEHNR, CDR2 FQNEAQ (reference sequence). The CDR3 loop spans 18 amino acids. The CDR3 spells CASGRTGLILSGANVLTF. The CDR3 DNA reads TGTGCCAGCGGAAGGACAGGGCTAATACTCTCTGGGGCCAACGTCCTGACTTTC.

The chain uses TRBV20-1 and TRBJ2-4; 7 bases align to TRBD1. The germline CDR1 and CDR2 sequences are DFQATT and SNEGSKA (reference sequence). Losses at the gene ends were 6 bases for V and 6 bases for J; bases not matched to a gene: 8. There are 13 residues in the CDR3. The CDR3 nucleotides read TGCAGTGCGCACAAGACAGGGCGAAACATTCAGTACTTC. Translated: CSAHKTGRNIQYF.

J is TRBJ2-5 and V is TRBV5-1; the match to TRBD1 covers 7 bases. The DNA matches TRBJ2-7 better at its end, which makes the J call doubtful. There are 16 residues in the CDR3. Germline V gene lookup returns CDR1 SGHRS and CDR2 YFSETQ. The CDR3 bases are TGCGCCAGCAGCTTGGCAACCAGGCAGGGGGAATTCGAGCAGTACTTC. Translated: CASSLATRQGEFEQYF.

The chain recombines TRBV7-8 with TRBJ1-2; 7 nucleotides match TRBD1. Unmatched junction bases numbered 8, after V lost 2 bases and J lost 8 bases. The CDR3 extends over 14 amino acids. Germline-derived CDR1 and CDR2 are SGHVS and FQNEAQ. The DNA for the CDR3 is TGTGCCAGCAGCTTACCGGGACAGAGGGAAGGCTACACCTTC. Protein product: CASSLPGQREGYTF. Based on the CDR3 plus reference TRBV7-8 and TRBJ1-2, the full variable domain is GAGVSQSPRYKVAKRGQDVALRCDPISGHVSLFWYQQALGQGPEFLTYFQNEAQLDKSGLPSDRFFAERPEGSVSTLKIQRTQQEDSAVYLCASSLPGQREGYTFGSGTRLTVV.

To note about this clonotype: A read error may be the cause here, since a much bigger clone is one base away. This rearrangement joins TRBV12-3 or TRBV12-4 to TRBJ2-3; TRBD1 agrees at 9 bases. The CDR3 loop spans 14 amino acids. The CDR3 loop reads CASTPGQGEDTEYF. The CDR3 DNA is TGTGCCAGCACTCCGGGACAGGGAGAAGATACGGAGTATTTT.

This clonotype has just a few counts. V is TRBV20-1 and J is TRBJ2-7, with a tentative D call TRBD2 (6 bases). V shed 0 bases and J shed 5 bases, with 17 bases lying between them. The germline CDR1 and CDR2 sequences are DFQATT and SNEGSKA (reference sequence). The CDR3 totals 15 residues. The CDR3 sequence: CSARDLSGAGDEQYF. The CDR3 DNA is TGCAGTGCTAGAGATCTCTCGGGAGCAGGCGACGAGCAGTACTTC.

The chain couples TRBV7-2 to TRBJ1-2; D gene uncertain. Germline lookup yields CDR1 SGHTA and CDR2 FQGNSA. The ends were cut back, 5 bases at V and 8 bases at J, with 12 bases in the middle. This CDR3 is built from 12 residues. CDR3 bases: TGTGCCAGCAGCCCCTCAGGTCGGGGCTACACCTTC. This sequence encodes CASSPSGRGYTF.

This clonotype was seen a few times. This sequence joins TRBV29-1 and TRBJ2-2, with D perhaps TRBD2 (6 bases). This CDR3 comprises 13 residues. Germline V lookup: CDR1 SQVTM, CDR2 ANQGSEA. The V gene lost 4 bases and the J gene lost 7 bases, with 13 bases spanning the gap. CDR3 protein: CSVGNRGGGELFF. DNA of the CDR3: TGCAGCGTTGGTAATAGGGGAGGCGGGGAGCTGTTTTTT.

V usage is TRBV6-6 and J usage is TRBJ2-5; 7 bases match TRBD1. The CDR3 is 11 residues long. Germline V CDR1 and CDR2: MNHNY, SVGAGI (reference sequence). Trimming took 7 bases from V and 12 from J; bases not matched to a gene: 8. The CDR3 loop reads CASNNGQGEYF. In nucleotides, the CDR3 is TGTGCCAGCAACAACGGGCAGGGGGAGTACTTC.

This clonotype was seen a few times. The rearrangement links TRBV13 to TRBJ1-2, with D hard to call. Germline lookup yields CDR1 PRHDT and CDR2 FYEKMQ (reference sequence). This CDR3 spans 14 amino acids. V was shortened by 3 bases and J by 2 bases, with 10 bases between the two germline ends. This CDR3 reads CASSLPFRNYGYTF. Here the CDR3 DNA reads TGTGCCAGCAGCTTGCCCTTTCGAAACTATGGCTACACCTTC. Full variable domain (missing parts from reference TRBV13 and TRBJ1-2): AAGVIQSPRHLIKEKRETATLKCYPIPRHDTVYWYQQGPGQDPQFLISFYEKMQSDKGSIPDRFSAQQFSDYHSELNMSSLELGDSALYFCASSLPFRNYGYTFGSGTRLTVV.

J is TRBJ2-7 and V is TRBV4-3; weak D call: TRBD1 (6 bases). Near its end, the DNA agrees better with TRBJ2-5, so the J call may be wrong. Germline-derived CDR1 and CDR2 are LGHNA and YSLEER. This CDR3 is 15 amino acids long. For the CDR3, the DNA is TGCGCCAGCAGCCTACTCCCGGGACAATCAGAGACCCAGTACTTC. Amino acid sequence: CASSLLPGQSETQYF.

In this sample, this clonotype turned up a few times. The chain links TRBV5-1 to TRBJ2-1; the match to TRBD1 covers 9 bases. V shed 4 bases and J 6 bases; nucleotides not matched to a gene: 11. Germline CDR1 and CDR2: SGHRS and YFSETQ. The CDR3 loop spans 16 amino acids. CDR3 protein: CASSPMPGQGGNEQFF. The CDR3 DNA sequence: TGCGCCAGCAGCCCCATGCCGGGACAGGGCGGCAATGAGCAGTTCTTC.

This clonotype has only one observation. The chain is built from TRBV20-1 and TRBJ1-2; D remains unclear. V lost 2 bases, J lost 4 bases, and 11 bases lay in between. Germline V lookup: CDR1 DFQATT, CDR2 SNEGSKA (reference sequence). The CDR3 spans 13 residues. The chain's CDR3 is CSARFGGFYGYTF. CDR3 nucleotides: TGCAGTGCTAGATTCGGCGGGTTCTATGGCTACACCTTC.

The CDR3 protein is CASSLVGLSAGSSYEQYF. The CDR3, as DNA: TGCGCCAGCAGCTTGGTAGGACTCTCAGCGGGGTCCTCCTACGAGCAGTACTTC. The gene calls are TRBV5-1 and TRBJ2-7; TRBD2 matches at 7 bases. The ends lost 0 bases at V and 0 bases at J; junction bases unmatched: 12. The CDR3 is 18 residues long. The germline gives CDR1 SGHRS, CDR2 YFSETQ.